This T cell receptor (beta chain) was profiled in a study of shared clonotypes between healthy human individuals. The overall study: Researchers assigned three CD4 naive, three CD4 memory, two CD8 naive and one CD8 memory plate to each donor. Points from the study as a whole: Generation probabilities were higher for clonotypes shared across all four sorted-subset donors than for unshared ones. Even with large depth, rarefaction showed that sorted-subset sequencing was incomplete.

V shed 11 bases, J shed 5 bases, and the junction held 3 bases outside the gene matches. CDR3 length: 13 residues. Germline V lookup: CDR1 SEHNR, CDR2 FQNEAQ (reference sequence). Turning to this clone: The antigen is unknown.

The naive CD8 population came from CD45RO-negative cells selected for CCR7, without terminally differentiated effector memory CD45RA+ cells. The table came from immunoSEQ multiplex PCR; TCRdb's copy has only in-frame clones and leaves some out. The sample records roughly 770,000 clones, roughly 96% being singletons. The chain uses TRBV7-9 and TRBJ2-1; 13 bases align to TRBD2. The clonotype originates from a man aged 25 to 40 in good health. Sample: naive CD8+ T cells sorted from blood. CDR3 region: CALGLAGDNEQFF. The CDR3 DNA is TGTGCCTTAGGACTAGCGGGAGACAATGAGCAGTTCTTC.